Listed below are T cell receptor beta chains from one sample, sequenced in a study of cytomegalovirus exposure and HLA in healthy donors. Clones were sequenced by immunoSEQ multiplex PCR, and TCRdb holds only the in-frame ones, with some missing. Of approximately 140,000 clones listed, roughly 80% are singletons. The sample was PBMCs. These receptors were collected from a man aged 35-49 years in good health and CMV-seropositive. The CDR3 runs from the conserved cysteine through the conserved F or W. D genes are given only for firm matches. Size is stated for part of the rows, as once, few or many counts, or as a class when the clone is expanded.

V	J	D	size	CDR3	DNA
TRBV7-2	TRBJ2-2	.	once	CASSGDTGFAGELFF	TGTGCCAGCAGCGGAGATACAGGGTTCGCCGGGGAGCTGTTTTTT
TRBV5-1	TRBJ2-4	.	.	CASSLGQRLAKNIQYF	TGCGCCAGCAGCTTGGGACAGCGCCTAGCCAAAAACATTCAGTACTTC
TRBV15	TRBJ1-5	TRBD1	.	CATTHILSGTGLYSNQPQHF	TGTGCCACCACCCATATCCTATCCGGGACAGGGCTTTATAGCAATCAGCCCCAGCATTTT
TRBV6-5	TRBJ2-1	TRBD1	.	CASSYSRQGFNEQFF	TGTGCCAGCAGTTACTCGAGACAGGGATTCAATGAGCAGTTCTTC
TRBV7-6	TRBJ2-1	TRBD2	.	CASSLASGTQFF	TGTGCCAGCAGCTTAGCCAGCGGGACGCAGTTCTTC
TRBV6-5	TRBJ1-2	TRBD1	few	CASRAGQVNYGYTF	TGTGCCAGCAGGGCGGGACAGGTCAACTATGGCTACACCTTC
TRBV27	TRBJ2-2	TRBD1	.	CATSATGGSGTGELFF	TGTGCCACCTCGGCCACAGGGGGTTCGGGCACCGGGGAGCTGTTTTTT
TRBV7-2	TRBJ2-7	TRBD1	once	CASSPRTGGKGEQYF	TGTGCCAGCAGCCCTCGGACAGGGGGAAAAGGGGAGCAGTACTTC
TRBV6-1	TRBJ2-2	.	.	CASSDVREATGELFF	TGTGCCAGCAGTGATGTCAGGGAAGCGACCGGGGAGCTGTTTTTT
TRBV11-1	TRBJ1-2	TRBD1	few	CASSLNRGSNYGYTF	TGTGCCAGCAGCCTAAACAGGGGTTCGAACTATGGCTACACCTTC
TRBV5-6	TRBJ2-7	TRBD1	.	CASRYRGQNEQYF	TGTGCCAGCAGATACAGGGGGCAAAACGAGCAGTACTTC
TRBV7-2	TRBJ1-5	TRBD1	.	CASSLMTGANQPQHF	TGTGCCAGCAGCTTAATGACAGGGGCCAATCAGCCCCAGCATTTT
TRBV27	TRBJ2-2	.	.	CASSSLQRRDTGELFF	TGTGCCAGCAGTTCCTTACAAAGACGGGACACCGGGGAGCTGTTTTTT
TRBV27	TRBJ1-1	.	.	CASSTATNTEAFF	TGTGCCAGCAGTACAGCAACGAACACTGAAGCTTTCTTT
TRBV25-1	TRBJ2-7	TRBD1	.	CASSPGTGGAIGHEQYF	TGTGCCAGCAGTCCCGGGACAGGGGGCGCGATTGGCCACGAGCAGTACTTC
TRBV5-1	TRBJ1-4	.	.	CASSWEGLNGEKLFF	TGCGCCAGCAGCTGGGAGGGCCTTAATGGGGAAAAACTGTTTTTT
TRBV27	TRBJ1-4	TRBD1	.	CASSFSGTGIRYREKLFF	TGTGCCAGCAGTTTCTCCGGGACAGGGATTCGGTATCGTGAAAAACTGTTTTTT
TRBV7-2	TRBJ2-1	TRBD2	.	CASSLVGGRNNEQFF	TGTGCCAGCAGCTTAGTCGGCGGGAGAAACAATGAGCAGTTCTTC
TRBV6-1	TRBJ1-1	.	.	CASSAPSMNTEAFF	TGTGCCAGCAGTGCCCCGAGTATGAACACTGAAGCTTTCTTT
TRBV5-4	TRBJ2-2	TRBD2	.	CASSLSSGSFTGELFF	TGTGCCAGCAGCTTGTCTAGCGGGAGTTTCACCGGGGAGCTGTTTTTT
TRBV28	TRBJ2-7	TRBD1	.	CASSKQGAATYEQYF	TGTGCCAGCAGCAAACAGGGGGCGGCCACCTACGAGCAGTACTTC
TRBV7-9	TRBJ2-7	.	once	CASSLEAGQSLYEQYF	TGTGCCAGCAGCTTAGAGGCCGGACAGTCTCTCTACGAGCAGTACTTC
TRBV6-1	TRBJ2-7	.	.	CASRGGQRISYEQYF	TGTGCCAGCAGGGGGGGACAGAGGATCTCCTACGAGCAGTACTTC
TRBV2	TRBJ2-7	TRBD2	.	CASSILAASYEQYF	TGTGCCAGCAGCATTCTAGCGGCCTCCTACGAGCAGTACTTC
TRBV5-5	TRBJ2-7	.	.	CASSPPLPYEQYF	TGTGCCAGCAGCCCTCCCCTCCCCTACGAGCAGTACTTC
TRBV15	TRBJ2-7	TRBD1	.	CATSRGRTGIVEQYF	TGTGCCACCAGCAGAGGCCGGACAGGAATTGTCGAGCAGTACTTC
TRBV6-6	TRBJ1-2	.	.	CASLLQGNYGYTF	TGTGCCAGCCTTTTACAGGGAAACTATGGCTACACCTTC
TRBV4-1	TRBJ2-5	.	.	CASSQDSSAQYF	TGCGCCAGCAGCCAAGATTCCTCGGCCCAGTACTTC